The 9 T cell receptor beta chains in this list originate from one sample, sequenced in a study of CD4 and CD8 cells across lung adenocarcinoma regions. TCRdb ran MiXCR on the PCR reads and lists one entry per CDR3 protein. The sample yields 9,500 to 13,000 distinct CDR3 sequences, 35% to 55% seen once. The sequencing sample was made of CD8+ T cells from the margin of a lung tumor. Receptors originate from a male donor with lung adenocarcinoma. The CD4 and CD8 labels of this study may be unreliable.

The rearrangement joins TRBV7-9 to TRBJ2-5, with D unclear. The J call may be in error: the DNA end matches TRBJ2-7 better. Germline V gene data show CDR1 as SEHNR and CDR2 as FQNEAQ (reference sequence). This CDR3 spans 12 amino acids. The chain's CDR3 is CASSLVANEQYF. In nucleotides, the CDR3 is TGTGCCAGCAGCTTAGTGGCGAACGAGCAGTACTTC.

The chain carries TRBV5-3 and TRBJ2-1; TRBD1 aligns across 7 bases. TRBV5-3 is assigned to the ORF class and has an uncertain function. J was trimmed by 7 bases and V by 6 bases; bases with no gene match: 4. This CDR3 has 12 amino acids. This CDR3 is CARKSRGNEQFF. CDR3 DNA: TGTGCCAGAAAGTCCAGGGGGAATGAGCAGTTCTTC.

The chain has TRBV12-3 or TRBV12-4 and TRBJ2-1, with D perhaps being TRBD1 or TRBD2 (5 bases each). The CDR3 has 14 amino acids. The V and J ends lost 5 bases and 4 bases respectively, with 12 bases between them. The CDR3 region has the DNA TGTGCCAGCAGTATTGGGGGTCCTTACAATGAGCAGTTCTTC. Translating gives CASSIGGPYNEQFF.

The chain is built from TRBV6-1 and TRBJ2-1, with a possible D match to TRBD2 (5 bases). The J call may not be correct, given that the DNA end is closer to TRBJ2-7. The CDR3 is made up of 15 amino acids. Germline CDR1 reads MNHNS; CDR2 reads SASEGT. The CDR3 loop reads CASSISGGCPNAQYF. As DNA, the CDR3 is TGTGCCAGCAGTATAAGCGGTGGCTGCCCCAATGCGCAGTACTTC.

In its sample, this clonotype was seen a few times. The chain employs TRBV6-1 and TRBJ2-1; 7 positions agree with TRBD2. Trimming at V came to 2 bases and at J to 9 bases, leaving 13 bases not matched to a gene. The CDR3 extends over 16 amino acids. CDR1 is MNHNS, CDR2 SASEGT, per germline. CDR3 sequence (DNA): TGTGCCAGCAGTGAACCGGCGGGAGTGGTGGGGGGTGAGCAGTTCTTC. Translating it yields CASSEPAGVVGGEQFF.

A word on this clonotype: Mismatch with germline at one junction end may stem from a read error. The rearrangement uses TRBV7-6 and TRBJ2-1; TRBD1 or TRBD2 may be the D gene (5 bases each). The germline V gene encodes CDR1 SGHVS and CDR2 FNYEAQ. CDR3 length: 15 amino acids. The CDR3 sequence is CVSGFGAWVQSKQYF. The DNA of the CDR3 is TGTGTCAGCGGCTTCGGGGCTTGGGTTCAATCTAAGCAGTATTTC.

This clonotype turned up a few times. The chain employs TRBV14 and TRBJ2-1; D remains unclear. CDR1 SGHDN and CDR2 FVKESK come from the germline V gene. The CDR3 totals 14 residues. The V end lost 0 bases, the J end lost 6 bases, and 9 bases lay between the germline ends. The CDR3 region has the DNA TGTGCCAGCAGCCAAGAGGGTGTGGTCAATGAGCAGTTCTTC. Protein product: CASSQEGVVNEQFF.

As regards this clonotype: The junction shows a germline mismatch at one end, possibly a read error. The rearrangement uses TRBV6-1 and TRBJ2-4; no reliable D call. Germline-derived CDR1 and CDR2 are MNHNS and SASEGT. The length of the CDR3 is 14 residues. The CDR3 DNA is TGTGGCGGCAGTGGGCGGTGGGCCAAAAACATGCAGTACTTC. The encoded protein is CGGSGRWAKNMQYF.

The chain couples TRBV6-1 to TRBJ2-3, with TRBD2 matching 9 bases. The assigned J gene may be wrong: the sequence end matches TRBJ2-7 better. The germline CDR1 and CDR2 sequences are MNHNS and SASEGT. The CDR3 has 16 residues. The CDR3 DNA reads as TGTGCCAGCAGTGAATCCCCAGCGGGGGGTACAGAGACGCAGTACTTC. It translates to CASSESPAGGTETQYF.